The clone carrying this T cell receptor beta chain appeared a single time. V shed 9 bases and J 5 bases; nucleotides not matched to a gene: 7. The CDR3 covers 14 residues. Germline V lookup: CDR1 LGHDT, CDR2 YNNKEL (reference sequence). The method was immunoSEQ multiplex PCR; TCRdb's version includes in-frame clones alone and lacks a portion of them. The repertoire consists of under 150,000 clones, with about 87% occurring once and the leading ten covering about 15%. The data were taken from a study of T cell responses to AZD1222 COVID-19 vaccine. The receptor was isolated from an adult in good health. The sample consisted of peripheral blood, taken on day 0 of AZD1222 vaccination. The gene calls are TRBV3-1 (or the pseudogene TRBV3-2) and TRBJ2-2, with 9 bases aligning to TRBD2. DNA for the CDR3: TGTGCCAGTAGGCGGGGGGGCTCTACCGGGGAGCTGTTTTTT. Protein product: CASRRGGSTGELFF.